A selection of T cell receptor beta chains follows, all from one sample in a study of T cells after yellow fever vaccination. TCRdb redid the calling of the 5' RACE reads with MiXCR, one entry per CDR3 protein. The repertoire holds 150,000 to 200,000 distinct CDR3 sequences, with over 7% as singletons. The sample here was CD8+ T cells sorted from PBMCs, taken 45 days after the yellow fever booster vaccination. The receptors originated from a young man who received the YFV17D yellow fever vaccine. Both conserved end residues are part of each CDR3. Each record gives: D gene, V gene, clone size, J gene, CDR3 DNA, CDR3 protein. The D gene is left open where the match is weak. Part of the rows lack a size; the others show once, few, many or a class for expanded clones.

d_call: .; v_call: TRBV15; clone_size: few; j_call: TRBJ2-5; cdr3_nt: TGTGCCACCAGCAGAGGTTGGACAGAGGAGGAGACCCAGTACTTC; cdr3_aa: CATSRGWTEEETQYF
d_call: .; v_call: TRBV6-2/TRBV6-3; clone_size: few; j_call: TRBJ2-3; cdr3_nt: TGTGCCAGCAGTTTACACCTGGGCTCCACAGATACGCAGTATTTT; cdr3_aa: CASSLHLGSTDTQYF
d_call: .; v_call: TRBV29-1; clone_size: many; j_call: TRBJ2-7; cdr3_nt: TGCAGCGCCCTCACGGCAACCTACGAGCAGTACTTC; cdr3_aa: CSALTATYEQYF
d_call: .; v_call: TRBV15; clone_size: .; j_call: TRBJ2-2; cdr3_nt: TGTGCCACCAGCAGACGGCGGACACGGGAGAACACCGGGGAGCTGTTTTTT; cdr3_aa: CATSRRRTRENTGELFF
d_call: TRBD2; v_call: TRBV12-3/TRBV12-4; clone_size: few; j_call: TRBJ2-3; cdr3_nt: TGTGCCAGCAACATTCGGGGGGTTTCAGATACGCAGTATTTT; cdr3_aa: CASNIRGVSDTQYF
d_call: .; v_call: TRBV6-5; clone_size: few; j_call: TRBJ2-1; cdr3_nt: TGTGCCAGCAGTTACTCACAGGCGAAGTACAATGAGCAGTTCTTC; cdr3_aa: CASSYSQAKYNEQFF
d_call: .; v_call: TRBV6-5; clone_size: few; j_call: TRBJ1-5; cdr3_nt: TGTGCCAGCAGTTATGGGGGCGTCAATCAGCCCCAGCATTTT; cdr3_aa: CASSYGGVNQPQHF
d_call: .; v_call: TRBV5-4; clone_size: .; j_call: TRBJ1-4; cdr3_nt: TGTGCCAGCAGCCCAACGATCTCCGCCCGGAAACTGTTTTTT; cdr3_aa: CASSPTISARKLFF
d_call: TRBD1; v_call: TRBV29-1; clone_size: many; j_call: TRBJ2-3; cdr3_nt: TGCAGCGCTCTGGGACAGGGGCCAGATACGCAGTATTTT; cdr3_aa: CSALGQGPDTQYF
d_call: .; v_call: TRBV15; clone_size: .; j_call: TRBJ1-5; cdr3_nt: TGTGCCACCAGACAGGGAAGCAGCAATCAGCCCCAGCATTTT; cdr3_aa: CATRQGSSNQPQHF
d_call: TRBD1; v_call: TRBV12-3/TRBV12-4; clone_size: .; j_call: TRBJ2-1; cdr3_nt: TGTGCCAGCAGCCTGACAGGGTTCGAGGAGCAGTTCTTC; cdr3_aa: CASSLTGFEEQFF
d_call: .; v_call: TRBV30; clone_size: .; j_call: TRBJ1-1; cdr3_nt: TGTGCCTGGACCCCGAGGACAGATTGGGGCACTGAAGCTTTCTTT; cdr3_aa: CAWTPRTDWGTEAFF
d_call: TRBD1; v_call: TRBV12-3/TRBV12-4; clone_size: .; j_call: TRBJ1-1; cdr3_nt: TGTGCCAGCAGTGCGACAGGGCTCATGAACACTGAAGCTTTCTTT; cdr3_aa: CASSATGLMNTEAFF
d_call: .; v_call: TRBV12-3/TRBV12-4; clone_size: .; j_call: TRBJ2-7; cdr3_nt: TGTGCCAGCAGTTTGACGGGAAGTAGCTCCTACGAGCAGTACTTC; cdr3_aa: CASSLTGSSSYEQYF
d_call: TRBD1; v_call: TRBV20-1; clone_size: many; j_call: TRBJ2-7; cdr3_nt: TGCAGTGCTAGAATTGGACAGGGGGTAACCTACGAGCAGTACTTC; cdr3_aa: CSARIGQGVTYEQYF
d_call: .; v_call: TRBV6-5; clone_size: .; j_call: TRBJ2-1; cdr3_nt: TGTGCCAGCAGTTACTCCGACAGGAATGAGCAGTTCTTC; cdr3_aa: CASSYSDRNEQFF
d_call: .; v_call: TRBV6-4; clone_size: .; j_call: TRBJ2-2; cdr3_nt: TGTGCCAGCCTCACCAAGGGGGAGCTGTTTTTT; cdr3_aa: CASLTKGELFF
d_call: TRBD1; v_call: TRBV5-6; clone_size: .; j_call: TRBJ2-7; cdr3_nt: TGTGCCAGCAGCGTAGACAGGGGGTACGAGCAGTACTTC; cdr3_aa: CASSVDRGYEQYF
d_call: .; v_call: TRBV9; clone_size: few; j_call: TRBJ2-3; cdr3_nt: TGTGCCAGCAGCCCCTTAGGGGGGGGGCTACTTTCAGATACGCAGTATTTT; cdr3_aa: CASSPLGGGLLSDTQYF
d_call: .; v_call: TRBV12-3/TRBV12-4; clone_size: .; j_call: TRBJ1-1; cdr3_nt: TGTGCCAGCACCCCCGGGGTTATGAACACTGAAGCTTTCTTT; cdr3_aa: CASTPGVMNTEAFF